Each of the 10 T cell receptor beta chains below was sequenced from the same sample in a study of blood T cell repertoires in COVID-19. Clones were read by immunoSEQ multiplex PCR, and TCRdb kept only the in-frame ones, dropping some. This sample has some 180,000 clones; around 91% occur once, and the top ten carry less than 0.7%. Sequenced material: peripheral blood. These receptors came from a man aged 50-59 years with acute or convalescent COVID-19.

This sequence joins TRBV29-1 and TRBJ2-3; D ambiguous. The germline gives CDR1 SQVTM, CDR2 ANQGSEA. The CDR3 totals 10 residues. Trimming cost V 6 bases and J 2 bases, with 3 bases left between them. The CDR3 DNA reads TGCAGCGTCTACACAGATACGCAGTATTTT. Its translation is CSVYTDTQYF.

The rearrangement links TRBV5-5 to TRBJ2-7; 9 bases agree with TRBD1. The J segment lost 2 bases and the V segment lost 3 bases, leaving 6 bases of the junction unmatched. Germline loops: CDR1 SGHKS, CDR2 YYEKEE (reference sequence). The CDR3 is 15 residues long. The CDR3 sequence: CASSYGQGSPYEQYF. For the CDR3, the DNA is TGTGCCAGCAGCTACGGACAGGGGTCACCCTACGAGCAGTACTTC. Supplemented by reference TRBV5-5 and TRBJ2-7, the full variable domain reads DAGVTQSPTHLIKTRGQQVTLRCSPISGHKSVSWYQQVLGQGPQFIFQYYEKEERGRGNFPDRFSARQFPNYSSELNVNALLLGDSALYLCASSYGQGSPYEQYFGPGTRLTVT.

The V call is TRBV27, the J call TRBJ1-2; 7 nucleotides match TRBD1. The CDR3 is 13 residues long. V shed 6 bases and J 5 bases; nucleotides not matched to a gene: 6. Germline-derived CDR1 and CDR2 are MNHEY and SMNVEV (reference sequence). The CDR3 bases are TGTGCCAGCAGCCCGGCAGGGGGATATGGCTACACCTTC. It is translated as CASSPAGGYGYTF.

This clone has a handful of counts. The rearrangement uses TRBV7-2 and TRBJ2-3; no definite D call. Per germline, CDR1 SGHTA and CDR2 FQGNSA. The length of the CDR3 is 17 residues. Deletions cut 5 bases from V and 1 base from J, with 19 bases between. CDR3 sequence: CASSPDDTSLGTDTQYF. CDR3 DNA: TGTGCCAGCAGCCCAGATGACACATCTTTAGGCACAGATACGCAGTATTTT. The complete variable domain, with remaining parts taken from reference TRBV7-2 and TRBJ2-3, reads GAGVSQSPSNKVTEKGKDVELRCDPISGHTALYWYRQSLGQGLEFLIYFQGNSAPDKSGLPSDRFSAERTGGSVSTLTIQRTQQEDSAVYLCASSPDDTSLGTDTQYFGPGTRLTVL.

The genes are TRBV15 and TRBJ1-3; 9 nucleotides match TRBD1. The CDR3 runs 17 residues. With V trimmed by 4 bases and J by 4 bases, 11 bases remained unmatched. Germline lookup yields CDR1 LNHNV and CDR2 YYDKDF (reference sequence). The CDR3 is CATSKTGQGFHGNTIYF. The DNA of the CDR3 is TGTGCCACCAGCAAGACGGGACAGGGTTTTCACGGAAACACCATATATTTT.

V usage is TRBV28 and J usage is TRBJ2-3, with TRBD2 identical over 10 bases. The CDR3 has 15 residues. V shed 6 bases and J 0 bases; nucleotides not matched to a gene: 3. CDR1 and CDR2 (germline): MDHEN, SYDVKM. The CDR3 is CASSPSGSSTDTQYF. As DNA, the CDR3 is TGTGCCAGCAGCCCTAGCGGGAGTAGCACAGATACGCAGTATTTT.

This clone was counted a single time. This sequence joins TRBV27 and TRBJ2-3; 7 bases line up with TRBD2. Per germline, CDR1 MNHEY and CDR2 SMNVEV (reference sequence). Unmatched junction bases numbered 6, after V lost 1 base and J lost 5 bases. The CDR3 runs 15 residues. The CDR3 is CASSLLGGSIDTQYF. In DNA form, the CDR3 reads TGTGCCAGCAGTTTATTGGGGGGGTCGATAGATACGCAGTATTTT.

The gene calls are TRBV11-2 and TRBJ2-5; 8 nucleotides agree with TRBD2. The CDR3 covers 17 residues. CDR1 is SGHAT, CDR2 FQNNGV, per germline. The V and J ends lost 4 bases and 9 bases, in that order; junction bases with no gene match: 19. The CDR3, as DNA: TGTGCCAGCAGCTCCAGGGGCGGGGGGTTACTCAAAACGGCCCAGTACTTC. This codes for CASSSRGGGLLKTAQYF.

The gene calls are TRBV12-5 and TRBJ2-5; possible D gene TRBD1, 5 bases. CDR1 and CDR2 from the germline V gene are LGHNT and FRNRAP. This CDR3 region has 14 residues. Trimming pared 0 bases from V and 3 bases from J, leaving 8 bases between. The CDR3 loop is CASGLVGREETQYF. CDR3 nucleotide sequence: TGTGCTAGTGGTTTGGTGGGCAGGGAAGAGACCCAGTACTTC.

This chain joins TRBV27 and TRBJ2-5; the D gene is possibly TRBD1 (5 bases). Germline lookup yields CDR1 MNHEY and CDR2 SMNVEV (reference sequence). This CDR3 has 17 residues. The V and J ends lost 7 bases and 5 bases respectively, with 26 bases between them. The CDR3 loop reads CASKTYGGRAKGETQYF. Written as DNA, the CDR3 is TGTGCCAGCAAAACCTATGGCGGACGAGCAAAGGGGGAGACCCAGTACTTC.